These 4 T cell receptor beta chains originate from one sample sequenced in a study of blood T cell repertoires in COVID-19. TCRdb's table, derived via immunoSEQ multiplex PCR, lists solely in-frame clones and lacks some. The data contain about 220,000 clones, 80% to 85% of them singletons. The sequenced material came from peripheral blood. These receptors originate from a woman aged 55-70 years with acute or convalescent COVID-19.

This clone has a single count. The chain carries TRBV3-1 (or the pseudogene TRBV3-2) and TRBJ2-7, with 9 bases lining up with TRBD2. Trimming cost V 3 bases and J 4 bases; bases outside gene matches: 10. This CDR3 region has 16 residues. The germline V gene encodes CDR1 LGHDT and CDR2 YNNKEL (reference sequence). The CDR3 DNA follows: TGTGCCAGCAGCCAGGCTAGCGGGGCGGGTAGTTACGAGCAGTACTTC. It translates to CASSQASGAGSYEQYF.

The gene calls are TRBV20-1 and TRBJ1-1; no clear D gene. Germline CDR1 reads DFQATT; CDR2 reads SNEGSKA (reference sequence). This CDR3 comprises 11 residues. V lost 6 bases and J 1 base, leaving 6 bases between the germline ends. CDR3 coding DNA: TGCAGTGCCTCAGAGAACACTGAAGCTTTCTTT. Its translation is CSASENTEAFF.

The chain links TRBV5-1 to TRBJ1-2; D gene ambiguous. This CDR3 comprises 14 residues. Looked up from germline, CDR1 is SGHRS and CDR2 is YFSETQ. The V and J ends lost 0 bases and 6 bases respectively, with 12 bases between them. CDR3: CASSLEPIANGYTF. In nucleotides, the CDR3 is TGCGCCAGCAGCTTGGAACCGATTGCTAATGGCTACACCTTC. The full variable domain, in which reference TRBV5-1 and TRBJ1-2 provide the parts outside the CDR3, is KAGVTQTPRYLIKTRGQQVTLSCSPISGHRSVSWYQQTPGQGLQFLFEYFSETQRNKGNFPGRFSGRQFSNSRSEMNVSTLELGDSALYLCASSLEPIANGYTFGSGTRLTVV.

This chain uses TRBV4-3 with TRBJ2-2, with 7 positions matching TRBD2. This CDR3 spans 15 amino acids. CDR1 and CDR2 from the germline V gene are LGHNA and YSLEER. With 1 base clipped from V and 3 bases from J, the junction kept 2 bases outside the gene matches. The CDR3 here is CASSQASGHTGELFF. The CDR3 DNA sequence: TGCGCCAGCAGCCAAGCTAGCGGCCACACCGGGGAGCTGTTTTTT.